Here is one T cell receptor beta chain with its context. Antigen unknown. This record belongs to a study of cytomegalovirus exposure and HLA in healthy donors. Study details: As released early, the data held approximately 80 million unique TCRs from HLA-typed donors. Whole-study findings and limits: At a 0.05 false discovery rate, a later analysis found approximately 17,000 TCR beta sequences to be associated with HLA alleles. Later analysis suggested most CMV-associated TCR beta chains were HLA-restricted.

Both 60 Vbeta primers and 13 Jbeta primers went into the PCR. TCRdb keeps only in-frame clones here, not all; method: immunoSEQ multiplex PCR. The sample lists 200,000 to 300,000 clones; about 86% were seen once. The TCR sequence derives from a woman aged 55 to 70 in good health and CMV-seropositive. The specimen was PBMCs.

CDR3 in DNA: TGTGCCAGCAGCCGCACTAGCGTCGCGAGTGGGAATGAGCAGTTCTTC. It specifies CASSRTSVASGNEQFF. J is TRBJ2-1 and V is TRBV5-4, with TRBD2 identical over 7 bases. CDR1 SGHNT and CDR2 YYREEE come from the germline V gene (reference sequence). The V segment lost 4 bases and the J segment 7 bases; nucleotides outside the gene matches: 14. The CDR3 totals 16 residues.